This T cell receptor beta chain was profiled in a study of OX40 agonist ivuxolimab in advanced cancers. General observations from the study: Doses of 0.1 to 3.0 mg/kg were accompanied by clonal expansion of CD4+ and CD8+ blood T cells by week 6.

Sequenced by immunoSEQ multiplex PCR; TCRdb stores in-frame clones only, minus some. The sample holds just over 90,000 clones, under 95% seen once. This CDR3 comprises 14 residues. Germline V lookup: CDR1 ENHRY, CDR2 SYGVKD. V trimming: 9 bases; J trimming: 8 bases; junction bases outside the gene matches: 10. As regards this clone: The antigen is unknown.

The source material was CD4+ or CD8+ T cells sorted from blood, sampled in a trial of the OX40 agonist ivuxolimab. V usage is TRBV10-3 and J usage is TRBJ1-2; 12 nucleotides match TRBD1. This TCR came from an adult with an advanced solid tumor such as melanoma, head and neck, liver or kidney cancer. The CDR3 sequence: CAIYGTGGAKGYTF. CDR3 DNA sequence: TGTGCCATTTACGGGACAGGGGGCGCGAAAGGCTACACCTTC.